These 25 T cell receptor beta chains came from one sample sequenced in a study of cytomegalovirus exposure and HLA in healthy donors (dated by TCRdb to 2016 to 2017). Library preparation used the immunoSEQ multiplex PCR assay. For the multiplex PCR, a mixture combining 60 forward primers for TCR Vbeta segments and 13 reverse primers for TCR Jbeta segments was used. TCRdb provides this immuneACCESS table in a form limited to in-frame rearrangements. Some clones are lacking; in checked studies, under half of them reflect an unresolved V gene, and why the rest are absent is not known. The sample includes roughly 70,000 clones, with 82% observed a single time. 1.5% to 2% of the sample lies in the top ten. The source material was PBMCs. The receptor set was obtained from a man aged 18 to 35 in good health and CMV-seronegative.

The chain joins TRBV27 to TRBJ2-7; TRBD2 agrees at 10 bases. The germline V gene has CDR1 MNHEY and CDR2 SMNVEV (reference sequence). This CDR3 region has 15 residues. After removal of 2 bases from V and 4 bases from J, the junction contained 5 bases not matched to a gene. The CDR3 nucleotides are TGTGCCAGCAGTTTAAGCGGGAGGGCACAATACGAGCAGTACTTC. This translates into CASSLSGRAQYEQYF.

The CDR3 DNA follows: TGTGCCAGCTCCCTTGAGCCCTCGGGACAGGAATCCTATGGCTACACCTTC. Translation: CASSLEPSGQESYGYTF. J is TRBJ1-2 and V is TRBV28, with TRBD1 identical over 8 bases. Per the germline V gene, CDR1 is MDHEN and CDR2 is SYDVKM. This CDR3 has 17 residues. V was clipped by 8 bases and J by 4 bases; unmatched bases: 18.

As DNA, the CDR3 is TGTGCCAGCAGCTCGACAGGGGGCGCGGAGACCCAGTACTTC. It codes for CASSSTGGAETQYF. This rearrangement joins TRBV7-9 to TRBJ2-5; 10 bases are a match to TRBD1. After removal of 4 bases from V and 5 bases from J, the junction contained 4 bases not matched to a gene. CDR1 is SEHNR and CDR2 is FQNEAQ in the germline V gene (reference sequence). The CDR3 runs to 14 residues.

This chain connects TRBV5-1 to TRBJ2-3; TRBD2 agrees at 7 bases. V was clipped by 4 bases and J by 0 bases; unmatched bases: 5. This CDR3 comprises 15 residues. In germline, CDR1 is SGHRS, CDR2 YFSETQ. The chain's CDR3 is CASSPGRVSTDTQYF. CDR3 bases: TGCGCCAGCAGCCCAGGGAGGGTTAGCACAGATACGCAGTATTTT.

The chain is built from TRBV4-3 and TRBJ2-5, with 13 bases matching TRBD2. The DNA end is a closer match to TRBJ2-7, so the J assignment may be wrong. Per the germline V gene, CDR1 is LGHNA and CDR2 is YSLEER. This CDR3 is built from 18 residues. The CDR3 bases are TGCGCCAGCAGCCAAGATTTATCGGGGACTAGCGGGGACCACGAGCAGTACTTC. Translating gives CASSQDLSGTSGDHEQYF.

V gene TRBV29-1 combines with J gene TRBJ2-1; D unresolved. Trimming took 0 bases from V and 0 from J, leaving 9 bases between them. This CDR3 is 15 amino acids long. Germline loops: CDR1 SQVTM, CDR2 ANQGSEA. The chain's CDR3 is CSVEDPRSSYNEQFF. The CDR3 DNA reads as TGCAGCGTTGAAGACCCCCGGAGCTCCTACAATGAGCAGTTCTTC.

The rearrangement joins TRBV6-6 to TRBJ2-7, with D tentatively TRBD1 (5 bases). The V and J ends lost 4 bases and 2 bases respectively, with 9 bases between them. CDR3 length: 13 residues. The germline gives CDR1 MNHNY, CDR2 SVGAGI (reference sequence). Here the CDR3 reads CASSWGSTYEQYF. CDR3 coding DNA: TGTGCCAGCAGTTGGGGCTCGACCTACGAGCAGTACTTC.

This clone showed up just once. The chain uses TRBV2 and TRBJ2-5; D perhaps matches TRBD1 (5 bases). The germline gives CDR1 SNHLY, CDR2 FYNNEI. The CDR3 loop spans 15 amino acids. V was cut by 7 bases and J by 0 bases, with 15 bases left in between. CDR3 bases: TGTGCCAGCAAGGAACAGGCGACGAACCAAGAGACCCAGTACTTC. Its translation is CASKEQATNQETQYF.

This chain uses TRBV15 with TRBJ2-2, with 9 bases that match TRBD1. From germline, CDR1 is LNHNV and CDR2 YYDKDF (reference sequence). There are 15 residues in the CDR3. The J segment lost 6 bases and the V segment lost 8 bases, leaving 10 bases of the junction unmatched. The CDR3 DNA is TGTGCCACCCCAGGACAGGGGAGAAGTGCCGGGGAGCTGTTTTTT. The encoded protein is CATPGQGRSAGELFF.

The chain uses TRBV7-8 and TRBJ2-3, with D perhaps TRBD1 (5 bases). The CDR3 contains 14 residues. Per the germline V gene, CDR1 is SGHVS and CDR2 is FQNEAQ. Trimming cost V 5 bases and J 2 bases, with 11 bases left between them. The CDR3 DNA reads as TGTGCCAGCAGCCCCCGACAGAACACAGATACGCAGTATTTT. It is translated as CASSPRQNTDTQYF.

The rearrangement links TRBV4-3 to TRBJ2-3; a possible D gene is TRBD1 (5 bases). The V and J ends lost 1 base and 0 bases respectively, with 11 bases between them. The germline V gene has CDR1 LGHNA and CDR2 YSLEER. The CDR3 runs 16 residues. The CDR3, as DNA: TGCGCCAGCAGCCAAGGGGTGGACATTAGCACAGATACGCAGTATTTT. Translated: CASSQGVDISTDTQYF.

The CDR3 is CASSGTASGNTIYF. CDR3 nucleotide sequence: TGTGCCAGCAGTGGGACAGCCTCTGGAAACACCATATATTTT. V usage is TRBV2 and J usage is TRBJ1-3, with a possible D match to TRBD1 (6 bases). The V gene's germline CDR1 is SNHLY and CDR2 FYNNEI. The CDR3 sequence is 14 residues long. V was pared by 4 bases and J by 0 bases, with 7 bases between.

This clone occurred a few times. The chain uses TRBV19 and TRBJ1-5; the D gene is possibly TRBD1 (6 bases). The CDR3 consists of 14 residues. Germline V gene lookup returns CDR1 LNHDA and CDR2 SQIVND (reference sequence). Trimming stripped 5 bases from V and 7 bases from J, with 15 bases between. CDR3 coding DNA: TGTGCCAGTAGTCCCGCCACAGGGAAGCAGCCCCAGCATTTT. Translation: CASSPATGKQPQHF.

This sequence joins TRBV5-6 and TRBJ2-7; TRBD2 matches 11 bases. Germline values: CDR1 SGHDT, CDR2 YYEEEE. Losses at the gene ends were 0 bases for V and 4 bases for J; bases not matched to a gene: 9. The CDR3 totals 17 residues. CDR3 nucleotide sequence: TGTGCCAGCAGCTTGGATCTAACTAGCGGGAGTTCGTACGAGCAGTACTTC. It encodes CASSLDLTSGSSYEQYF.

The rearrangement joins TRBV4-2 to TRBJ2-3, with 8 bases lining up with TRBD2. The CDR3 sequence is 18 residues long. Germline CDR1 and CDR2: LGHNA and YNFKEQ. The junction had 12 bases not matched to a gene; V was cut back by 2 bases and J by 2 bases. In DNA form, the CDR3 reads TGTGCCAGCAGCCAACCTCGACTAGCGAGCAGTCACACAGATACGCAGTATTTT. Translation gives CASSQPRLASSHTDTQYF.

The rearrangement uses TRBV9 and TRBJ2-1; 9 positions agree with TRBD2. The germline CDR1 and CDR2 sequences are SGDLS and YYNGEE. The ends lost 3 bases at V and 0 bases at J; junction bases unmatched: 4. The CDR3 has 16 residues. CDR3 amino acids: CASSGLAESSYNEQFF. The CDR3 region has the DNA TGTGCCAGCAGCGGACTAGCGGAAAGCTCCTACAATGAGCAGTTCTTC.

The V and J genes are TRBV5-6 and TRBJ1-5; weak D call: TRBD1 (5 bases). This CDR3 has 18 residues. Germline V gene lookup returns CDR1 SGHDT and CDR2 YYEEEE. Trimming removed 0 bases at V and 5 bases at J, with 21 bases between. CDR3 in amino acids: CASSLEGSWGERDQPQHF. CDR3 DNA sequence: TGTGCCAGCAGCTTGGAGGGTTCGTGGGGGGAGAGGGATCAGCCCCAGCATTTT.

The rearrangement joins TRBV2 to TRBJ2-7; D is perhaps TRBD1 (6 bases). Looked up from germline, CDR1 is SNHLY and CDR2 is FYNNEI. The V end was cut by 7 bases, the J end by 2 bases, with 12 bases between. This CDR3 contains 13 residues. CDR3 sequence reads: CASTPRGTYEQYF. The CDR3 coding sequence is TGTGCCAGCACACCCAGGGGAACCTACGAGCAGTACTTC.

The chain recombines TRBV6-5 with TRBJ2-7, with D perhaps matching TRBD1 (5 bases). This CDR3 has 15 residues. CDR1 is MNHEY and CDR2 is SVGAGI in the germline V gene. Trimming took 10 bases from V and 7 from J, leaving 26 bases between them. Here the CDR3 reads CATSETPSRAKEQYF. CDR3 nucleotides: TGTGCCACTTCAGAGACGCCCTCCAGGGCAAAGGAGCAGTACTTC.

V is TRBV5-1 and J is TRBJ2-7; D gene uncertain. Germline CDR1 and CDR2: SGHRS and YFSETQ. Trimming left V 2 bases short and J 3 bases short, with 9 bases between. There are 13 residues in the CDR3. The CDR3 nucleotides are TGCGCCAGCAGCTTACTACAAAACTACGAGCAGTACTTC. This translates into CASSLLQNYEQYF. The complete variable domain, with remaining parts taken from reference TRBV5-1 and TRBJ2-7, reads KAGVTQTPRYLIKTRGQQVTLSCSPISGHRSVSWYQQTPGQGLQFLFEYFSETQRNKGNFPGRFSGRQFSNSRSEMNVSTLELGDSALYLCASSLLQNYEQYFGPGTRLTVT.

This clone was detected only a few times. The V gene is TRBV5-3, the J gene TRBJ2-7, with D tentatively TRBD2 (6 bases). TRBV5-3 is sorted into the ORF group, with uncertain function. This CDR3 contains 15 residues. V was pared by 4 bases and J by 2 bases, with 16 bases between. The CDR3 DNA follows: TGTGCCAGAAGCAATACCGGGACTTTTGCCTACGAGCAGTACTTC. It encodes CARSNTGTFAYEQYF.

This sequence joins TRBV5-5 and TRBJ1-2; D is uncertain. V was shortened by 0 bases and J by 5 bases, with 8 bases between the two germline ends. Germline V gene sequence: CDR1 SGHKS, CDR2 YYEKEE (reference sequence). This CDR3 comprises 13 residues. This chain's CDR3 is CASSLAFEYGYTF. CDR3 in DNA: TGTGCCAGCAGCTTGGCCTTCGAGTATGGCTACACCTTC.

As regards this clone: At one of its ends the junction is not consistent with the germline gene, which may arise from a read error. The chain links TRBV5-4 to TRBJ2-7; 7 bases line up with TRBD1. CDR3 length equals 15 residues. Germline CDR1 is SGHNT and CDR2 is YYREEE (reference sequence). CDR3 residues: CASSLGQGRLYEQNF. As DNA, the CDR3 is TGTGCCAGCAGCTTGGGACAGGGAAGACTCTACGAGCAGAACTTC.

The V call is TRBV2, the J call TRBJ1-4; D possibly corresponds to TRBD1 (5 bases). V lost 5 bases, J lost 0 bases, and 19 bases lay in between. Germline-derived CDR1 and CDR2 are SNHLY and FYNNEI. The CDR3 contains 18 residues. The CDR3 spells CASSPLQHRSATNEKLFF. The CDR3 nucleotides read TGTGCCAGCAGTCCGCTCCAACACAGGAGCGCAACTAATGAAAAACTGTTTTTT.

This chain links TRBV5-6 with TRBJ2-4; possibly TRBD1 for D (5 bases). The CDR3 length is 15 residues. Looked up from germline, CDR1 is SGHDT and CDR2 is YYEEEE. V was cut by 0 bases and J by 3 bases, with 10 bases left in between. The CDR3 bases are TGTGCCAGCAGCTTGGCGGTAGGGGTCAAAAACATTCAGTACTTC. Its translation: CASSLAVGVKNIQYF.